This is a list of T cell receptor beta chains from one sample in a study of shared clonotypes between healthy human individuals. TCRdb's copy holds only in-frame clones and misses some; the assay was immunoSEQ multiplex PCR. The sample comprises around 2.5 million clones, 93% of which are singletons, and approximately 0.36% rests with the top ten. The sequencing sample was made of naive CD4+ T cells from PBMCs. Receptors were obtained from a man in his late teens or twenties in good health. Some clones in this sample may be carry-over from other donors' samples. CDR3s include the opening cysteine and the closing phenylalanine or tryptophan. A D gene is named only where the DNA matches it firmly. The size field is filled for only some rows; it gives once, few, many or a size class.

TRBJ2-1 TRBV5-4 - - 14 CASSSPRGGNEQFF TGTGCCAGCAGCTCCCCCCGGGGAGGCAATGAGCAGTTCTTC
TRBJ2-3 TRBV5-6 - - 16 CASSLGPTTSTDTQYF TGTGCCAGCAGCTTGGGTCCAACCACCTCCACAGATACGCAGTATTTT
TRBJ1-1 TRBV6-5 - - 14 CASSYGMGSAEAFF TGTGCCAGCAGTTATGGGATGGGGTCGGCCGAAGCTTTCTTT
TRBJ2-3 TRBV5-1 - - 16 CASSTQPGGPADTQYF TGCGCCAGCAGCACCCAGCCCGGGGGGCCCGCAGATACGCAGTATTTT
TRBJ2-4 TRBV23-1 TRBD1 once 17 CASRNSGTGNAKNIQYF TGCGCCAGCAGAAACTCCGGGACAGGGAATGCCAAAAACATTCAGTACTTC
TRBJ2-1 TRBV25-1 TRBD2 - 16 CASSEWATQERDLVVF TGTGCCAGCAGTGAATGGGCGACTCAAGAGCGGGATCTAGTGGTCTTC
TRBJ2-1 TRBV5-1 - - 15 CASSLAAAIYNEQFF TGCGCCAGCAGCTTGGCAGCGGCGATCTACAATGAGCAGTTCTTC
TRBJ1-2 TRBV30 - once 13 CAWSFRLGYGYTF TGTGCCTGGAGTTTCCGTTTGGGCTATGGCTACACCTTC
TRBJ2-7 TRBV28 - - 10 CASSTIEQYF TGTGCCAGCAGTACAATCGAGCAGTACTTC
TRBJ2-7 TRBV11-2 - - 14 CASRPGAATYEQYF TGTGCCAGCAGGCCCGGGGCGGCGACCTACGAGCAGTACTTC
TRBJ1-5 TRBV6-1 TRBD1 - 16 CASSEVRGTGNQPQHF TGTGCCAGCAGTGAAGTGAGGGGGACAGGGAATCAGCCCCAGCATTTT
TRBJ2-5 TRBV7-2 - - 13 CASRPGETETQYF TGTGCCAGCAGGCCGGGGGAGACGGAGACCCAGTACTTC
TRBJ2-1 TRBV6-1 TRBD2 - 17 CASSAPGLADHYNEQFF TGTGCCAGCAGTGCACCGGGACTAGCGGACCACTACAATGAGCAGTTCTTC
TRBJ2-7 TRBV6-1 TRBD1 - 16 CASSEVPGTGGYEQYF TGTGCCAGCAGTGAAGTACCCGGGACAGGGGGATACGAGCAGTACTTC
TRBJ2-7 TRBV28 - - 16 CASMPKGGQFSYEQYF TGTGCCAGCATGCCTAAGGGGGGCCAATTCTCCTACGAGCAGTACTTC
TRBJ2-3 TRBV7-9 - - 16 CASSKPQGMGTDTQYF TGTGCCAGCAGCAAACCGCAGGGAATGGGAACAGATACGCAGTATTTT
TRBJ2-2 TRBV27 - - 15 CASSLRPGATGELFF TGTGCCAGCAGCTTGAGGCCAGGGGCCACCGGGGAGCTGTTTTTT
TRBJ2-4 TRBV5-6 - - 16 CASSNFKEYAKNIQYF TGTGCCAGCAGCAATTTCAAGGAGTATGCCAAAAACATTCAGTACTTC
TRBJ2-5 TRBV4-2 TRBD2 once 16 CASSQRLAGFQETQYF TGTGCCAGCAGCCAAAGACTAGCGGGGTTTCAAGAGACCCAGTACTTC
TRBJ2-3 TRBV6-4 TRBD1 - 14 CASSASDRGDTQYF TGTGCCAGCAGTGCCTCGGACAGGGGAGATACGCAGTATTTT
TRBJ1-5 TRBV30 TRBD1 - 17 CAWSRDRGGHSNQPQHF TGTGCCTGGAGTCGGGACAGGGGGGGACATAGCAATCAGCCCCAGCATTTT